Following are 11 T cell receptor beta chains from one sample sequenced in a study of blood T cell repertoires in COVID-19. Profiling relied on immunoSEQ multiplex PCR, and the TCRdb table lists in-frame clones only, not all of them. The table has 9,500 to 15,000 clones, around four fifths seen once. The sample was peripheral blood. The receptors derive from an older woman with acute or convalescent COVID-19.

The gene calls are TRBV2 and TRBJ1-1; 8 nucleotides match TRBD1. Germline V lookup: CDR1 SNHLY, CDR2 FYNNEI. The length of the CDR3 is 14 residues. The trim removed 6 bases at V and 4 bases at J, leaving 7 bases unmatched. This chain's CDR3 is CASSNRGGSTEAFF. CDR3 in DNA: TGTGCCAGCAGCAACAGGGGGGGAAGCACTGAAGCTTTCTTT.

V is TRBV19 and J is TRBJ2-1, with D tentatively TRBD1 (6 bases). V was shortened by 6 bases and J by 5 bases, with 20 bases between the two germline ends. The germline CDR1 and CDR2 sequences are LNHDA and SQIVND (reference sequence). This CDR3 spans 16 amino acids. The CDR3 here is CASRTHGTTTNNEQFF. Here the CDR3 DNA reads TGTGCCAGTAGAACGCACGGGACAACCACTAACAATGAGCAGTTCTTC.

This CDR3 reads CASSPRFSTDTQYF. Here the CDR3 DNA reads TGTGCCAGCAGCCCGCGTTTTTCCACAGATACGCAGTATTTT. The chain carries TRBV7-6 and TRBJ2-3; unclear D gene. The ends were cut back, 5 bases at V and 2 bases at J, with 11 bases in the middle. This CDR3 spans 14 amino acids. Germline V lookup: CDR1 SGHVS, CDR2 FNYEAQ.

The chain carries TRBV3-1 (or the pseudogene TRBV3-2) and TRBJ2-7; possible D gene TRBD2, 6 bases. V was cut by 4 bases and J by 7 bases, with 17 bases left in between. This CDR3 region has 14 residues. Germline V gives CDR1 LGHDT, CDR2 YNNKEL (reference sequence). The chain's CDR3 is CASSPWDFPGEQYF. CDR3 bases: TGTGCCAGCAGCCCCTGGGACTTCCCCGGGGAGCAGTACTTC.

The chain couples TRBV5-4 to TRBJ2-7; perhaps TRBD2 as D (5 bases). Looked up from germline, CDR1 is SGHNT and CDR2 is YYREEE (reference sequence). V was clipped by 2 bases and J by 0 bases, with 12 bases between them. The CDR3 consists of 15 residues. DNA for the CDR3: TGTGCCAGCAGCTTACGGGGTTGGGGCTCCTACGAGCAGTACTTC. Residues: CASSLRGWGSYEQYF. The full variable domain, with the rest looked up from reference TRBV5-4 and TRBJ2-7, is ETGVTQSPTHLIKTRGQQVTLRCSSQSGHNTVSWYQQALGQGPQFIFQYYREEENGRGNFPPRFSGLQFPNYSSELNVNALELDDSALYLCASSLRGWGSYEQYFGPGTRLTVT.

This clone has just one count. This chain joins TRBV24-1 and TRBJ2-1, with 9 bases fitting TRBD2. Trimming removed 6 bases from V and 12 bases from J; junction bases left unmatched: 5. Germline CDR1 reads KGHDR; CDR2 reads SFDVKD. The CDR3 is 12 residues long. The CDR3 region has the DNA TGTGCCACCAGTCGTCGTAGCGGGGGGCAGTTCTTC. It encodes CATSRRSGGQFF.

The chain joins TRBV18 to TRBJ2-5; D perhaps matches TRBD2 (5 bases). Trimming shortened V by 2 bases and J by 2 bases, and 6 bases separated the two germline ends. The germline V gene encodes CDR1 KGHSH and CDR2 LQKENI. The CDR3 runs to 13 residues. The CDR3 sequence: CASSPGGQETQYF. CDR3 nucleotide sequence: TGTGCCAGCTCACCAGGCGGGCAAGAGACCCAGTACTTC.

This chain uses TRBV7-3 with TRBJ2-7, with D possibly being TRBD2 (5 bases). Germline V gene lookup returns CDR1 SGHTA and CDR2 FQGTGA. The CDR3 loop spans 12 amino acids. V gave up 5 bases and J gave up 6 bases, with 11 bases separating them. Here the CDR3 reads CASSHLACEQYF. The DNA for the CDR3 is TGTGCCAGCAGCCATCTAGCTTGCGAGCAGTACTTC.

V and J are TRBV10-1 and TRBJ1-1; D is possibly TRBD1 (5 bases). CDR1 and CDR2 from the germline V gene are WNHNN and SYGVQD (reference sequence). The CDR3 has 14 residues. Trimming shortened V by 5 bases and J by 1 base, and 11 bases separated the two germline ends. The CDR3 DNA follows: TGCGCCAGCAGTTTCTCCCAGGGGAACACTGAAGCTTTCTTT. It codes for CASSFSQGNTEAFF.

The chain recombines TRBV7-3 with TRBJ2-1; 7 nucleotides line up with TRBD1. Trimming at V came to 4 bases and at J to 0 bases, leaving 3 bases not matched to a gene. The germline V gene encodes CDR1 SGHTA and CDR2 FQGTGA. This CDR3 has 15 amino acids. CDR3 DNA sequence: TGTGCCAGCAGCTCGACAGGGAGCTCCTACAATGAGCAGTTCTTC. It translates to CASSSTGSSYNEQFF.

This clone was seen more than once but under ten times. V and J are TRBV3-1 (or the pseudogene TRBV3-2) and TRBJ2-3; 9 bases map to TRBD2. Germline V CDR1 and CDR2: LGHDT, YNNKEL (reference sequence). V gave up 3 bases and J gave up 1 base; unmatched junction bases: 2. The CDR3 totals 15 residues. The CDR3 protein is CASSQGGGGTDTQYF. CDR3 nucleotides: TGTGCCAGCAGCCAGGGCGGGGGGGGCACAGATACGCAGTATTTT.